A selection of T cell receptor beta chains follows, all from one sample in a study of T cells in localized non-small cell lung cancer. TCRdb's copy holds only in-frame clones and misses some; the assay was immunoSEQ multiplex PCR. Among roughly 30,000 clones, about 90% were seen once, and the ten largest hold around 5.9%. The source material was PBMCs, sampled before any cancer treatment. The origin of the receptors is a man aged 35 to 69 with stage II lung adenocarcinoma. Each CDR3 is given with its conserved first and last residue. The D gene is left open where the match is weak. Clone size is given for some rows only: seen once, a few or many times, or a class if the clone is expanded.

NA,TRBV4-1,NA,TRBJ2-5,TGCGCCAGCAGCGATGTCCCTCAAGAGACCCAGTACTTC,CASSDVPQETQYF
TRBD2,TRBV27,NA,TRBJ2-1,TGTGCCAGCAGTTTAGACTCCAGACTAGCGGCAATCTACAATGAGCAGTTCTTC,CASSLDSRLAAIYNEQFF
TRBD2,TRBV19,NA,TRBJ2-2,TGTGCCAGTAGTTCGCCGGGACTAGGACTTAGGGACACCGGGGAGCTGTTTTTT,CASSSPGLGLRDTGELFF
NA,TRBV10-3,NA,TRBJ2-7,TGTGCCATCAGTGATGGGGGGAGTGGCTACGAGCAGTACTTC,CAISDGGSGYEQYF
TRBD1,TRBV5-1,NA,TRBJ2-5,TGCGCCAGCAGCTTTGGTGGGACAGGGGGGGAGACCCAGTACTTC,CASSFGGTGGETQYF
NA,TRBV7-6,few,TRBJ1-5,TGTGCCAGCAGCTTAGTGGGTGACAGCAATCAGCCCCAGCATTTT,CASSLVGDSNQPQHF
NA,TRBV21-1,NA,TRBJ2-3,TGTGCCAGCAGCAAAGGGCGGGCGGGACCTCGGGATACGCAGTATTTT,CASSKGRAGPRDTQYF
NA,TRBV28,NA,TRBJ2-3,TGTGCCAGCAGTATAAAGGTGGGACTGGTCCGCACAGATACGCAGTATTTT,CASSIKVGLVRTDTQYF
NA,TRBV11-3,NA,TRBJ2-7,TGTGCCAGCAGCGCCCGGGACCGCTCCGGCGGCGAGCAGTACTTC,CASSARDRSGGEQYF
TRBD2,TRBV7-3,NA,TRBJ2-2,TGTGCCAGCAGCGGCCGAGGACTAGCGGGAGGCCGAACCCCCGGGGAGCTGTTTTTT,CASSGRGLAGGRTPGELFF
TRBD1,TRBV29-1,NA,TRBJ1-2,TGCAGCGTTAACAGACAGGGCGGAAGAGGCTACACCTTC,CSVNRQGGRGYTF
NA,TRBV28,NA,TRBJ1-1,TGTGCCAGCAGTATTCCCCTCGTCGCTGAAGCTTTCTTT,CASSIPLVAEAFF
NA,TRBV5-1,NA,TRBJ1-3,TGCGCCAGCAGCGGTACAGGGGGAAACACCATATATTTT,CASSGTGGNTIYF
NA,TRBV15,NA,TRBJ1-1,TGTGCCACCAGCAGAGATTTAACCACTGAAGCTTTCTTT,CATSRDLTTEAFF